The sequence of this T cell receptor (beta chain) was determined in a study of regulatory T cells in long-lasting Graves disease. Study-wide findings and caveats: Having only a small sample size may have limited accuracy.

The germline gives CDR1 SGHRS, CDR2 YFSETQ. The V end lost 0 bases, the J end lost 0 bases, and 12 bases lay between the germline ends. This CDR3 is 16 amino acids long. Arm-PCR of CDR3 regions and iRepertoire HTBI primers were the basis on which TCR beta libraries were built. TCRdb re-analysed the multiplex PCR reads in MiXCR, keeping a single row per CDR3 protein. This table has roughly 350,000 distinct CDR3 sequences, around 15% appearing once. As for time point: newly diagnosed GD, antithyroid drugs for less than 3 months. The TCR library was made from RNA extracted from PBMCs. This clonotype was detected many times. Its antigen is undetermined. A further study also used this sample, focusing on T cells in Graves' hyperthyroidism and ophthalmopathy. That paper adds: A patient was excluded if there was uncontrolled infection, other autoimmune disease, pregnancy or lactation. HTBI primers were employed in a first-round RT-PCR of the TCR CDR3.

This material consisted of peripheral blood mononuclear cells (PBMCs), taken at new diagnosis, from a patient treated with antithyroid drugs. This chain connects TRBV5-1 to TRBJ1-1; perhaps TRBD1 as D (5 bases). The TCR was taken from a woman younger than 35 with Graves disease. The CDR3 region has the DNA TGCGCCAGCAGCTTGGACGGGACGGCCCTGAACACTGAAGCTTTCTTT. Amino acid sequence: CASSLDGTALNTEAFF.